Following are 23 T cell receptor beta chains from one sample sequenced in a study of shared clonotypes between healthy human individuals. Some clones are missing from TCRdb's copy, which holds only in-frame ones; the method was immunoSEQ multiplex PCR. The table records over a million clones, roughly 96% of them present only once. Sequenced input: naive CD4+ T cells sorted from blood. Subset meaning: CD45RA+ positively selected. Source of these receptors: a man under 40 in good health.

The chain combines TRBV9 with TRBJ2-7, with 10 bases fitting TRBD2. The V and J ends lost 3 bases and 5 bases, in that order; junction bases with no gene match: 5. The CDR3 extends over 14 amino acids. The germline V gene encodes CDR1 SGDLS and CDR2 YYNGEE. The CDR3 sequence: CASSAGLALDEQYF. In DNA, the CDR3 is TGTGCCAGCAGCGCGGGACTAGCGCTAGACGAGCAGTACTTC.

The chain combines TRBV5-1 with TRBJ1-4; TRBD1 agrees at 7 bases. The CDR3 runs 14 residues. Germline values: CDR1 SGHRS, CDR2 YFSETQ. J gave up 7 bases and V 4 bases, and 7 bases lay outside the gene matches. The CDR3 DNA reads as TGCGCCAGCAGCGACGGGACAGCGGGTGAAAAACTGTTTTTT. This sequence encodes CASSDGTAGEKLFF.

This chain joins TRBV5-1 and TRBJ1-2, with 9 bases fitting TRBD1. The CDR3 has 15 residues. V was pared by 9 bases and J by 2 bases, with 11 bases of the junction left unmatched. Germline V lookup: CDR1 SGHRS, CDR2 YFSETQ. The CDR3 bases are TGCGCCACTCGAGAGACACAGGGGGCAAACTATGGCTACACCTTC. Its protein product is CATRETQGANYGYTF.

The gene calls are TRBV5-4 and TRBJ2-5; possible D gene TRBD2, 5 bases. There are 15 residues in the CDR3. Germline V gene lookup returns CDR1 SGHNT and CDR2 YYREEE (reference sequence). V was trimmed by 4 bases and J by 4 bases, leaving 17 bases between them. CDR3 sequence reads: CASSRLVSAGETQYF. The CDR3 DNA sequence: TGTGCCAGCAGCAGGCTCGTCTCGGCGGGAGAGACCCAGTACTTC.

The chain combines TRBV19 with TRBJ2-1; no clear D. Germline V CDR1 and CDR2: LNHDA, SQIVND (reference sequence). The CDR3 is 13 residues long. V lost 5 bases and J lost 4, with 9 bases in between. In nucleotides, the CDR3 is TGTGCCAGTAGTCCCTCCCGATACAATGAGCAGTTCTTC. Translating it yields CASSPSRYNEQFF.

Notes on this clone: Since no conserved phenylalanine or tryptophan closes the CDR3, a read error is the likely cause. Because the CDR3's place on the DNA is in doubt, the DNA is left out and the CDR3 is given as listed by TCRdb. This chain joins TRBV6-6 and TRBJ2-7; TRBD1 is the table's D call, not checked against the DNA. The CDR3 sequence runs 13 residues, both termini included. CDR1 MNHNY and CDR2 SVGAGI come from the germline V gene (reference sequence). CDR3 in amino acids: CASSYSLSRVIFS.

The rearrangement links TRBV5-1 to TRBJ2-1; D may match TRBD1 or TRBD2 (5 bases each). Per germline, CDR1 SGHRS and CDR2 YFSETQ. Trimming removed 6 bases at V and 7 bases at J, with 29 bases between. The CDR3 loop spans 18 amino acids. The CDR3 here is CASTKPSGVGDLSNEQFF. The CDR3 bases are TGCGCCAGCACCAAGCCCAGCGGTGTGGGGGATCTGAGTAATGAGCAGTTCTTC.

The rearrangement uses TRBV10-1 and TRBJ2-3, with D hard to call. This CDR3 is 13 amino acids long. Germline CDR1 reads WNHNN; CDR2 reads SYGVQD (reference sequence). With 5 bases removed from V and 4 bases from J, the gap between germline ends came to 10 bases. In nucleotides, the CDR3 is TGCGCCAGCAGTACGACGAGCTCAGATACGCAGTATTTT. Protein product: CASSTTSSDTQYF.

This chain joins TRBV11-3 and TRBJ2-1; 9 bases align to TRBD1. There are 15 residues in the CDR3. Germline V gene sequence: CDR1 SGHNT, CDR2 YENEEA. Trimming cost V 3 bases and J 8 bases; bases outside gene matches: 8. CDR3 bases: TGTGCCAGCAGCTTGGGAAACGGACAGGGGTATGAGCAGTTCTTC. Translation: CASSLGNGQGYEQFF.

The chain couples TRBV30 to TRBJ2-5; the D call may be TRBD1 or TRBD2 (6 bases each). Germline assignment: CDR1 GTSNPN and CDR2 SVGIG (reference sequence). V lost 1 base, J lost 5 bases, and 11 bases lay in between. This CDR3 has 13 residues. DNA for the CDR3: TGTGCCTGGAGTGGTGGAGGGGGGGAGACCCAGTACTTC. Translated, it gives CAWSGGGGETQYF.

This chain uses TRBV9 with TRBJ2-2, with 7 positions matching TRBD1. CDR3 size: 15 residues. V gave up 4 bases and J gave up 6 bases; unmatched junction bases: 9. From germline, CDR1 is SGDLS and CDR2 YYNGEE. The CDR3 here is CASSWRTGVAGELFF. The CDR3 DNA reads as TGTGCCAGCAGCTGGCGGACAGGCGTGGCCGGGGAGCTGTTTTTT.

The chain joins TRBV6-6 to TRBJ1-5; 7 nucleotides agree with TRBD1. Per germline, CDR1 MNHNY and CDR2 SVGAGI (reference sequence). The CDR3 is made up of 11 amino acids. Trimming cost V 11 bases and J 7 bases; bases outside gene matches: 5. The CDR3 DNA sequence: TGTGCCTCAGGGGGACTACAGCCCCAGCATTTT. Encoded protein: CASGGLQPQHF.

The chain is built from TRBV5-4 and TRBJ2-2, with TRBD1 identical over 10 bases. From germline, CDR1 is SGHNT and CDR2 YYREEE (reference sequence). The V segment lost 7 bases and the J segment 6 bases; nucleotides outside the gene matches: 6. The CDR3 has 14 amino acids. The DNA of the CDR3 is TGTGCCAGCGAGCGGGACAGGGGTCCCGGGGAGCTGTTTTTT. This encodes CASERDRGPGELFF.

The chain has TRBV10-2 and TRBJ1-1, with D maybe TRBD1 (5 bases). There are 16 residues in the CDR3. The V and J ends lost 8 bases and 1 base respectively, with 20 bases between them. Germline lookup yields CDR1 WSHSY and CDR2 SAAADI. The CDR3 bases are TGCGCCAGCCGTTTGAGGAGGGGTGGTGCGAACACTGAAGCTTTCTTT. Translated, it gives CASRLRRGGANTEAFF.

To note about this clone: Within the sample, other DNA sequences also encode this same CDR3. The chain uses TRBV5-4 and TRBJ1-1; TRBD1 aligns across 11 bases. CDR1 and CDR2 from the germline V gene are SGHNT and YYREEE (reference sequence). The CDR3 loop spans 13 amino acids. V shed 4 bases and J 6 bases; nucleotides not matched to a gene: 2. As DNA, the CDR3 is TGTGCCAGCAGCACGGGACAGGGGGCTGAAGCTTTCTTT. Residues: CASSTGQGAEAFF.

This rearrangement joins TRBV30 to TRBJ1-1, with a possible D match to TRBD1 (5 bases). V was cut by 2 bases and J by 2 bases, with 12 bases left in between. Germline CDR1 and CDR2: GTSNPN and SVGIG (reference sequence). The CDR3 is 14 amino acids. CDR3 in amino acids: CAWSKSRANTEAFF. The CDR3 DNA sequence: TGTGCCTGGAGTAAAAGCAGGGCCAACACTGAAGCTTTCTTT.

The gene calls are TRBV6-5 and TRBJ2-7; D unclear. V lost 2 bases to trimming and J lost 7 bases, with 12 bases between them. CDR3 length: 13 amino acids. Germline CDR1 and CDR2: MNHEY and SVGAGI. DNA of the CDR3: TGTGCCAGCAGTTACGGGCCCGCCGGGGAGCAGTACTTC. Amino acids: CASSYGPAGEQYF.

This clone was counted once. The V call is TRBV18, the J call TRBJ2-7, with D tentatively TRBD1 (6 bases). CDR1 KGHSH and CDR2 LQKENI come from the germline V gene. With 3 bases removed from V and 8 bases from J, the gap between germline ends came to 14 bases. This CDR3 is built from 13 residues. CDR3 nucleotide sequence: TGTGCCAGCTCACCTCGGGGACACCAAAAGCAGTACTTC. Protein sequence: CASSPRGHQKQYF.

As concerns this clone: Compared with germline, one end of the junction differs, possibly owing to a read error. The V call is TRBV30, the J call TRBJ2-3; D is possibly TRBD1 (6 bases). The V gene's germline CDR1 is GTSNPN and CDR2 SVGIG (reference sequence). CDR3 length: 8 amino acids. CDR3 region: CALHPGVF. The CDR3 DNA is TGTGCCCTTCATCCAGGGGTTTTT. The full variable domain, in which reference TRBV30 and TRBJ2-3 provide the parts outside the CDR3, is SQTIHQWPATLVQPVGSPLSLECTVEGTSNPNLYWYRQAAGRGLQLLFYSVGIGQISSEVPQNLSASRPQDRQFILSSKKLLLSDSGFYLCALHPGVFGPGTRLTVL.

V is TRBV7-9 and J is TRBJ2-5, with D perhaps matching TRBD1 (5 bases). This CDR3 is 14 amino acids long. Looked up from germline, CDR1 is SEHNR and CDR2 is FQNEAQ (reference sequence). V was clipped by 4 bases and J by 6 bases, with 15 bases between them. CDR3 sequence reads: CASSSQGGTKTQYF. In nucleotides, the CDR3 is TGTGCCAGCAGCTCCCAGGGTGGTACGAAGACCCAGTACTTC.

The rearrangement uses TRBV14 and TRBJ1-2; D uncertain. With 1 base removed from V and 3 bases from J, the gap between germline ends came to 6 bases. Germline V lookup: CDR1 SGHDN, CDR2 FVKESK. The CDR3 is 13 amino acids. CDR3 loop: CASSQGSHYGYTF. The CDR3 DNA sequence: TGTGCCAGCAGCCAAGGGTCCCACTATGGCTACACCTTC.

In regard to this clone: The sample contains more than one DNA sequence encoding this CDR3. The J gene is TRBJ1-5, the V gene TRBV29-1; D gene unclear. This CDR3 has 12 amino acids. CDR1 is SQVTM, CDR2 ANQGSEA, per germline. The V end was cut by 6 bases, the J end by 2 bases, with 8 bases between. This chain's CDR3 is CSVREGNQPQHF. Here the CDR3 DNA reads TGCAGCGTAAGGGAAGGCAATCAGCCCCAGCATTTT.

This chain uses TRBV10-3 with TRBJ2-6; TRBD1 or TRBD2 may be the D gene (5 bases each). The germline gives CDR1 ENHRY, CDR2 SYGVKD. V lost 11 bases to trimming and J lost 0 bases, with 17 bases between them. The CDR3 is 16 residues long. The CDR3 spells CAVQRGLDSGANVLTF. In DNA form, the CDR3 reads TGTGCCGTCCAACGGGGCCTCGACTCTGGGGCCAACGTCCTGACTTTC.